One sample yielded the 19 T cell receptor beta chains listed below, sequenced in a study of T cell clonality in common variable immunodeficiency. Assay used: immunoSEQ multiplex PCR; TCRdb lists only in-frame clones, some missing. Listed for the sample are approximately 50,000 clones, none seen a single time. Sample: peripheral blood mononuclear cells. These receptors were taken from a person aged 18 to 70 in good health.

This clone was found many times. Read sequence stops 3 residues before the CDR3 end, and the germline J gene provides the missing end. This chain connects TRBV30 to TRBJ2-2, with D possibly being TRBD1 (6 bases). This CDR3 has 15 residues. V lost 2 bases and J lost 6, with 16 bases in between. In germline, CDR1 is GTSNPN, CDR2 SVGIG (reference sequence). The covered CDR3 bases are TGTGCCTGGAGTACCACAGGGTCGGGTGCCGGGGAG. It yields the protein CAWSTTGSGAGE. The full CDR3 is CAWSTTGSGAGELFF.

This clone was recorded at least ten times. Read sequence stops 3 residues before the CDR3 end, and the germline J gene provides the missing end. V is TRBV5-1 and J is TRBJ2-2; 10 bases line up with TRBD2. This CDR3 is built from 15 residues. CDR1 and CDR2 from the germline V gene are SGHRS and YFSETQ. Trimming cost V 6 bases and J 2 bases; bases outside gene matches: 4. This chain's CDR3 is CASTKLAGNTGELFF. The part of the CDR3 DNA that was read is TGCGCCAGCACCAAACTAGCGGGAAACACCGGGGAG.

This clone was seen repeatedly, ten times or more. Sequencing ends 3 residues short of the CDR3 end; the germline J gene provides the rest. The chain links TRBV20-1 to TRBJ2-7; tentatively, D is TRBD1 (6 bases). Trimming left V 2 bases short and J 5 bases short, with 13 bases between. This CDR3 has 13 amino acids. Germline V gene data show CDR1 as DFQATT and CDR2 as SNEGSKA (reference sequence). Partial CDR3 DNA: TGCAGTGCTAGAAATCCAGGGGTCCACGAG. Residues: CSARNPGVHE. The whole CDR3 sequence reads CSARNPGVHEQYF.

The sample holds many counts of this clone. The CDR3 end falls 3 residues outside the read, so it is completed with the germline J gene. The chain links TRBV19 to TRBJ2-7, with D perhaps TRBD2 (7 bases). From germline, CDR1 is LNHDA and CDR2 SQIVND (reference sequence). V shed 3 bases and J shed 5 bases, with 11 bases lying between them. This CDR3 region has 13 residues. The part of the CDR3 DNA that was read is TGTGCCAGTAGTATCGGGGGGCTCGACGAG. Translating gives CASSIGGLDE. The whole CDR3 region reads CASSIGGLDEQYF.

In this sample, this clone turned up many times. The DNA ends 3 residues before the CDR3 does, and the rest of the CDR3 is filled in from the germline J gene. The chain combines TRBV30 with TRBJ2-7; 10 bases line up with TRBD1. The germline V gene has CDR1 GTSNPN and CDR2 SVGIG (reference sequence). V dropped 3 bases and J dropped 2; count of bases not matched to a gene: 7. CDR3 size: 15 residues. CDR3: CAWRLGQGIPYEQYF. The DNA read from the CDR3 is TGTGCCTGGAGATTGGGACAGGGGATCCCCTACGAG.

This clone was recorded many times. The CDR3 is cut off 3 residues early in the read; its end comes from the germline J gene. This chain connects TRBV6-1 to TRBJ2-3; 7 nucleotides line up with TRBD2. The V gene's germline CDR1 is MNHNS and CDR2 SASEGT. V lost 2 bases, J lost 3 bases, and 2 bases stayed unmatched. The CDR3 spans 14 residues. This CDR3 is CASSELGGTDTQYF. The sequenced part of the CDR3 DNA is TGTGCCAGCAGTGAACTGGGGGGGACAGATACG.

This clone has ten or more counts. The CDR3 is cut off 3 residues early in the read; its end comes from the germline J gene. V and J are TRBV2 and TRBJ1-6, with 8 bases identical to TRBD1. After removal of 2 bases from V and 8 bases from J, the junction contained 2 bases not matched to a gene. The CDR3 covers 14 residues. CDR1 is SNHLY, CDR2 FYNNEI, per germline. CDR3: CASSEQGADSPLHF. The covered CDR3 bases are TGTGCCAGCAGTGAACAGGGGGCGGATTCACCC. The full variable domain, completed using reference TRBV2 and TRBJ1-6, is EPEVTQTPSHQVTQMGQEVILRCVPISNHLYFYWYRQILGQKVEFLVSFYNNEISEKSEIFDDQFSVERPDGSNFTLKIRSTKLEDSAMYFCASSEQGADSPLHFGNGTRLTVT.

This clone was seen repeatedly, ten times or more. The CDR3 goes on 3 residues after the read ends, and that part is filled in from the germline J gene. This sequence joins TRBV29-1 and TRBJ1-2; 7 bases fit TRBD1. In germline, CDR1 is SQVTM, CDR2 ANQGSEA. The CDR3 is made up of 11 amino acids. CDR3 protein: CSSDREGGYTF. The sequenced part of the CDR3 DNA is TGCAGCTCAGACAGGGAAGGGGGC.

About this clone itself: Read sequence stops 3 residues before the CDR3 end, and the germline J gene provides the missing end. This rearrangement joins TRBV2 to TRBJ2-3, with 7 bases lining up with TRBD2. Germline loops: CDR1 SNHLY, CDR2 FYNNEI. The CDR3 sequence is 16 residues long. The CDR3 bases that were read are TGTGCCAGCATTAAAAGGGCGGGGGTGGCCCAAGAGACG. Translated: CASIKRAGVAQET. The entire CDR3 protein is CASIKRAGVAQETQYF.

This clone was observed at least ten times. The CDR3 is cut off 3 residues early in the read; its end comes from the germline J gene. The chain joins TRBV5-1 to TRBJ1-4, with 9 nucleotides matching TRBD1. The germline V gene encodes CDR1 SGHRS and CDR2 YFSETQ. The CDR3 has 17 amino acids. The ends lost 0 bases at V and 2 bases at J; junction bases unmatched: 5. CDR3 amino acids: CASSLAGTGSTNEKLFF. CDR3 bases read: TGCGCCAGCAGCTTGGCCGGGACAGGGAGTACTAATGAAAAA. Supplemented by reference TRBV5-1 and TRBJ1-4, the full variable domain reads KAGVTQTPRYLIKTRGQQVTLSCSPISGHRSVSWYQQTPGQGLQFLFEYFSETQRNKGNFPGRFSGRQFSNSRSEMNVSTLELGDSALYLCASSLAGTGSTNEKLFFGSGTQLSVL.

A remark on this clone: The CDR3 goes on 3 residues after the read ends, and that part is filled in from the germline J gene. V is TRBV5-1 and J is TRBJ2-7; tentatively, D is TRBD2 (6 bases). CDR3 length: 15 amino acids. V lost 4 bases, J lost 1 base, and 15 bases lay in between. The germline CDR1 and CDR2 sequences are SGHRS and YFSETQ. The sequenced part of the CDR3 DNA is TGCGCCAGCAGCCCCCGCGGGGCCGGGTCCTACGAG. Translating it yields CASSPRGAGSYE. The CDR3 reads in full as CASSPRGAGSYEQYF.

This clone has ten or more counts. The CDR3 end falls 3 residues outside the read, so it is completed with the germline J gene. This chain joins TRBV6-1 and TRBJ1-2; 9 nucleotides line up with TRBD1. Germline V gene sequence: CDR1 MNHNS, CDR2 SASEGT. The CDR3 sequence is 14 residues long. CDR3 DNA (partial): TGTGCCAGCAGTGGGGGGACAGGGTTTGCTCGC. Residues: CASSGGTGFAR. The whole CDR3 protein reads CASSGGTGFARYTF.

This clone appeared a few times. Read sequence stops 3 residues before the CDR3 end, and the germline J gene provides the missing end. V is TRBV19 and J is TRBJ1-5, with TRBD1 as a possible D gene (6 bases). Germline lookup yields CDR1 LNHDA and CDR2 SQIVND (reference sequence). Trimming left V 7 bases short and J 7 bases short, with 20 bases between. The CDR3 consists of 15 residues. Incomplete CDR3 DNA: TGTGCCAGTAATACGGCGGGGGCGTGGGGGCAGCCC. Translation gives CASNTAGAWGQP. In full, the CDR3 reads CASNTAGAWGQPQHF.

This clone was recorded at least ten times. The sequence runs out 3 residues before the end of the CDR3; the remainder is reconstructed from the germline J gene. V usage is TRBV5-1 and J usage is TRBJ2-1, with unresolved D. Germline V gives CDR1 SGHRS, CDR2 YFSETQ. V lost 4 bases, J lost 3 bases, and 14 bases lay in between. This CDR3 comprises 15 residues. CDR3 DNA, as far as it was read: TGCGCCAGCAGCCTAGGTACTCCAAGCTACAATGAG. Amino acids: CASSLGTPSYNE. The CDR3 as a whole reads CASSLGTPSYNEQFF.

This clone showed up many times. Read data end 3 residues before the CDR3 end; the end is taken from the germline J gene. The genes are TRBV10-3 and TRBJ2-7; D remains ambiguous. The CDR3 has 11 amino acids. Germline V gives CDR1 ENHRY, CDR2 SYGVKD. Trimming removed 3 bases at V and 4 bases at J, with 4 bases between. The CDR3 sequence: CAISDHYEQYF. The part of the CDR3 DNA that was read is TGTGCCATCAGTGACCATTACGAG.

This clone was seen many times. The DNA ends 3 residues before the CDR3 does, and the rest of the CDR3 is filled in from the germline J gene. The V gene is TRBV20-1, the J gene TRBJ1-2; 8 positions match TRBD1. Germline CDR1 reads DFQATT; CDR2 reads SNEGSKA (reference sequence). The CDR3 is made up of 13 amino acids. Trimming took 6 bases from V and 6 from J; bases not matched to a gene: 9. The CDR3 protein is CSAMDREVDGYTF. The sequenced part of the CDR3 DNA is TGCAGTGCCATGGACAGGGAGGTCGATGGC.

This clone was recorded many times. The read ends 3 residues shy of where the CDR3 ends; the end is completed using the germline J gene. The rearrangement links TRBV10-3 to TRBJ2-1; D possibly corresponds to TRBD2 (5 bases). The CDR3 length is 15 residues. Germline CDR1 is ENHRY and CDR2 is SYGVKD. Deletions cut 3 bases from V and 5 bases from J, with 14 bases between. The CDR3 sequence is CAISDFSDFNNEQFF. The DNA read from the CDR3 is TGTGCCATCAGTGACTTTTCGGACTTCAACAATGAG.

This clone was counted ten times or more. The read ends 3 residues before the CDR3 terminus; that terminus is restored from the germline J gene. This sequence joins TRBV19 and TRBJ2-2; 8 bases are a match to TRBD1. Trimming cost V 6 bases and J 5 bases; bases outside gene matches: 14. Per germline, CDR1 LNHDA and CDR2 SQIVND (reference sequence). The CDR3 length is 17 residues. The sequenced CDR3 bases are TGTGCCAGTAGGTGGGGCCTGAGGACAGGGTTGACCGGGGAG. Protein sequence: CASRWGLRTGLTGE. The entire CDR3 protein reads CASRWGLRTGLTGELFF.

In the case of this clone: The read ends 3 residues before the CDR3 terminus; that terminus is restored from the germline J gene. The V gene is TRBV7-9, the J gene TRBJ2-3, with 7 positions matching TRBD1. Germline V gene lookup returns CDR1 SEHNR and CDR2 FQNEAQ (reference sequence). J lost 8 bases, V lost 0 bases, and 2 bases had no gene match. There are 13 residues in the CDR3. CDR3 DNA (partial): TGTGCCAGCAGCTTAGCCAGACAGGGTACG. Translation: CASSLARQGT. From start to end, the CDR3 is CASSLARQGTQYF.